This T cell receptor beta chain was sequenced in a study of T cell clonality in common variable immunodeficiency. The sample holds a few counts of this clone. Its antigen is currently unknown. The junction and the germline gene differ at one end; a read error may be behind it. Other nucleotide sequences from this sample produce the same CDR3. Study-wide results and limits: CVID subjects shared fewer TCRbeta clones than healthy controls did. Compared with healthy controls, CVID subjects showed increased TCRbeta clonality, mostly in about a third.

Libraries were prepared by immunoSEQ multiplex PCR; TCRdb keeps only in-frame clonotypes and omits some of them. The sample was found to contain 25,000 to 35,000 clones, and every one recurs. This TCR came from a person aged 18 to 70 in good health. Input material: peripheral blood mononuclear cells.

The CDR3 spells CAWRGSSSGNTIYF. The part of the CDR3 DNA that was read is TGTGCCTGGAGGGGCTCCAGCTCTGGAAACACT. V gene TRBV30 combines with J gene TRBJ1-3, with D hard to call. The read ends 3 residues before the CDR3 terminus; that terminus is restored from the germline J gene. The CDR3 is made up of 14 amino acids. CDR1 is GTSNPN, CDR2 SVGIG, per germline (reference sequence).